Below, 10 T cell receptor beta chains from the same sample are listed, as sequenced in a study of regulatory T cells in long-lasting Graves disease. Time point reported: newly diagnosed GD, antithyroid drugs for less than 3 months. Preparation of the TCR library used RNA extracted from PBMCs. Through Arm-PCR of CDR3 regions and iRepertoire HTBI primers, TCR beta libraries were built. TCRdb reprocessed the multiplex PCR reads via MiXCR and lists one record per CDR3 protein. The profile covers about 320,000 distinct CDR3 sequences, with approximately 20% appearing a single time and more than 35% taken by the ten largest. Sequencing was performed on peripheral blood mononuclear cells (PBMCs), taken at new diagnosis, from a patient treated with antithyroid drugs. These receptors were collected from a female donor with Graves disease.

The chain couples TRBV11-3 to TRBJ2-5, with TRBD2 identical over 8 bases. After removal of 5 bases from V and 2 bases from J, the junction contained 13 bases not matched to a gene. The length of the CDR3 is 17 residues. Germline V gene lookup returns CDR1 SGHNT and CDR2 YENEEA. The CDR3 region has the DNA TGTGCCAGCAGCCCCGGGGGAGGTAGCGGGGCACAAGAGACCCAGTACTTC. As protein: CASSPGGGSGAQETQYF.

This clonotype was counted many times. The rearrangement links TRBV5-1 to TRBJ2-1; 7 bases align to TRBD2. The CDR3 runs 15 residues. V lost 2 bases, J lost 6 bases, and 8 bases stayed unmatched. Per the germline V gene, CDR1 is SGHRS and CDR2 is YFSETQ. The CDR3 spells CASSFPAGKGNEQFF. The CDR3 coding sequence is TGCGCCAGCAGCTTTCCAGCGGGGAAAGGCAATGAGCAGTTCTTC.

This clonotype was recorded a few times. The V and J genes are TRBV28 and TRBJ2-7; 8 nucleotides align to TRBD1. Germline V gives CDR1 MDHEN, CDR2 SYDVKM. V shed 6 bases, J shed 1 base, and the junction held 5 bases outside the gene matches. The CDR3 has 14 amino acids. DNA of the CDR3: TGTGCCAGCAGCGCAGGGGGCTGGTCCTACGAGCAGTACTTC. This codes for CASSAGGWSYEQYF.

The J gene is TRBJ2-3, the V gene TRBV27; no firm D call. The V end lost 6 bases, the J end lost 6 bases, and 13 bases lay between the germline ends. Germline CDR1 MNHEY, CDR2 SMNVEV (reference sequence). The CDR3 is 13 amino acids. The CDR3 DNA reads TGTGCCAGCAGAATGGACCGCCCGGATACGCAGTATTTT. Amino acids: CASRMDRPDTQYF.

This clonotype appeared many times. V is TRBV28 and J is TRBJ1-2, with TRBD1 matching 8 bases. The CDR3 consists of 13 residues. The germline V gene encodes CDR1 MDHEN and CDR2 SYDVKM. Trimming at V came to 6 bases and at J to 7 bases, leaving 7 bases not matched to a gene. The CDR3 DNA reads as TGTGCCAGCAGCCAGACAGGGGTGATTGGCTACACCTTC. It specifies CASSQTGVIGYTF.

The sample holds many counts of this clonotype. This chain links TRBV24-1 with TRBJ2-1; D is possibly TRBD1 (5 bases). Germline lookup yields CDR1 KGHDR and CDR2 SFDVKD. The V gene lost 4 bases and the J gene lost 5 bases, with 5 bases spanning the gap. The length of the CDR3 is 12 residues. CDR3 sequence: CATSDRDNEQFF. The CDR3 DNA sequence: TGTGCCACCAGTGACAGGGACAATGAGCAGTTCTTC.

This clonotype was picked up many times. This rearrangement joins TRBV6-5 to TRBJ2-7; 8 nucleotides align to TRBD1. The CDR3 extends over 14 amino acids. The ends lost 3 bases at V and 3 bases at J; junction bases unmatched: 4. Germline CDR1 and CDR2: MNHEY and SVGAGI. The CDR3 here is CASSYSGTGYEQYF. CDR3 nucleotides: TGTGCCAGCAGTTATTCCGGGACAGGCTACGAGCAGTACTTC.

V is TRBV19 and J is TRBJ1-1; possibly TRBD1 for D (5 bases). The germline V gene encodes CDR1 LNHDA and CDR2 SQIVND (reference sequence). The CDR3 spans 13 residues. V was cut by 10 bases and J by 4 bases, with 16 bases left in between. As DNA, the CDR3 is TGTGCCACTAGGGGCGTCAGGAGCACTGAAGCTTTCTTT. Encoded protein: CATRGVRSTEAFF.

The CDR3 DNA is TGTGCCAGCAGCCAAGATGTCGGATGGGGGTTCATGCGGTACGACGAGCAGTACTTC. This gives the protein CASSQDVGWGFMRYDEQYF. The J gene is TRBJ2-7, the V gene TRBV3-1; D might be TRBD1 or TRBD2, each matching 5 bases. Germline V gene sequence: CDR1 LGHDT, CDR2 YNNKEL (reference sequence). This CDR3 is built from 19 residues. Trimming removed 0 bases from V and 5 bases from J, with 26 bases in between.

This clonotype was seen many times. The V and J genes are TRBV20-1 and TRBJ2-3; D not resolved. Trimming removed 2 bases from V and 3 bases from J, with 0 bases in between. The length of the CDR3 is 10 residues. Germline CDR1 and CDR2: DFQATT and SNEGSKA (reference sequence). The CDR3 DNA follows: TGCAGTGCTAGAACAGATACGCAGTATTTT. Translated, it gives CSARTDTQYF.